This T cell receptor beta chain was sequenced during a study of tumor and adjacent non-tumor tissue in lung cancer. Background on the study: The patients, 10 or so men and a few women, were about 31 to 80 with stage I to III disease. About 4.2 million productive TCRbeta reads were obtained per sample on average. Study results and caveats: Normal lung showed higher cumulative top 100 clone frequency than tumor. Significantly higher TCR diversity was found in tumor than normal lung.

The CDR3 spans 15 residues. Germline lookup yields CDR1 MNHNY and CDR2 SVGAGI (reference sequence). This clonotype was seen a handful of times. Its matching antigen is unknown. One end of the junction fails to match germline, which may point to a read error. Three rounds of nested PCR, following a modified ARM-PCR protocol, produced the TCRbeta library. TCRdb fed the multiplex PCR reads into MiXCR, producing one record per CDR3 protein. The table lists around 200,000 distinct CDR3 sequences, around 70% of them singletons. No cell sorting was done before RNA was extracted from the tissue. The receptor comes from a man aged 60-69 years with non-small cell lung cancer. The sequenced material came from lung tumor tissue. The chain links TRBV6-6 to TRBJ1-1; D not resolved. DNA for the CDR3: TGTGCCAGCAGTTACTTGGCAGCCATCGAATCTGAAGCTTCCTTT. Translated, it gives CASSYLAAIESEASF.